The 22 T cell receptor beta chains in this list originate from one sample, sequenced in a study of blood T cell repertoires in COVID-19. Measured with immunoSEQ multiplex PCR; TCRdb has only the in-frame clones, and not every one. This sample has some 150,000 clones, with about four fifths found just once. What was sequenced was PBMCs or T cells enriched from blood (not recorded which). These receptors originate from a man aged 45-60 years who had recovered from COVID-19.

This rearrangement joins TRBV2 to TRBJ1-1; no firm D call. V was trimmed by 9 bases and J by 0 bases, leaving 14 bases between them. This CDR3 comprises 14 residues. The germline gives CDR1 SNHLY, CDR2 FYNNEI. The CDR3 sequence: CASFPAGLNTEAFF. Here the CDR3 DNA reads TGTGCCAGTTTTCCGGCAGGTCTGAACACTGAAGCTTTCTTT. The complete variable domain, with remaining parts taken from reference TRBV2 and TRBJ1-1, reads EPEVTQTPSHQVTQMGQEVILRCVPISNHLYFYWYRQILGQKVEFLVSFYNNEISEKSEIFDDQFSVERPDGSNFTLKIRSTKLEDSAMYFCASFPAGLNTEAFFGQGTRLTVV.

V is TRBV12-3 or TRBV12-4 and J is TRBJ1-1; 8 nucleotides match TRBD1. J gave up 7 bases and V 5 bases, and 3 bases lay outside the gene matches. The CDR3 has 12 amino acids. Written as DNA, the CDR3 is TGTGCCAGCAGTATAGGGACAGGTGAAGCTTTCTTT. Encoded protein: CASSIGTGEAFF.

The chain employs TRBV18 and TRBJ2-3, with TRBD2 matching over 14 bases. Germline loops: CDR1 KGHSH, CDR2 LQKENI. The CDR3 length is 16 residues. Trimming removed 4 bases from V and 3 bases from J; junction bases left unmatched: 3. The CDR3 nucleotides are TGTGCCAGCTCACAAAGACTAGCGGGGGGGACAGATACGCAGTATTTT. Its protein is CASSQRLAGGTDTQYF.

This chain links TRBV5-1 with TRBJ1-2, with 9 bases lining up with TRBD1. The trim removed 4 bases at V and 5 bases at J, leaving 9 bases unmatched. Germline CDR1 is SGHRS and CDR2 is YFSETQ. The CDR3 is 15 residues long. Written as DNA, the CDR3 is TGCGCCAGCAGCGCCTCCGGGACAGGGACTTATGGCTACACCTTC. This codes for CASSASGTGTYGYTF.

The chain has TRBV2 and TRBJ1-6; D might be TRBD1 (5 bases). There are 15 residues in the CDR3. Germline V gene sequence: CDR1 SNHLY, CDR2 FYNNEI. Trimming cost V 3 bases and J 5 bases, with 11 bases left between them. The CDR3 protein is CASSEQGTHNSPLHF. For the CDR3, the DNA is TGTGCCAGCAGTGAGCAGGGAACCCATAATTCACCCCTCCACTTT. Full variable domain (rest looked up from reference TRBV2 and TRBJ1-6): EPEVTQTPSHQVTQMGQEVILRCVPISNHLYFYWYRQILGQKVEFLVSFYNNEISEKSEIFDDQFSVERPDGSNFTLKIRSTKLEDSAMYFCASSEQGTHNSPLHFGNGTRLTVT.

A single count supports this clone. The CDR3 DNA follows: TGTGCCGGATCCGGGACTAGCGTCCCAGATACGCAGTATTTT. As protein: CAGSGTSVPDTQYF. The chain links TRBV2 to TRBJ2-3; 10 bases fit TRBD2. Germline V gene lookup returns CDR1 SNHLY and CDR2 FYNNEI. The CDR3 runs 14 residues. J gave up 4 bases and V 11 bases, and 9 bases lay outside the gene matches.

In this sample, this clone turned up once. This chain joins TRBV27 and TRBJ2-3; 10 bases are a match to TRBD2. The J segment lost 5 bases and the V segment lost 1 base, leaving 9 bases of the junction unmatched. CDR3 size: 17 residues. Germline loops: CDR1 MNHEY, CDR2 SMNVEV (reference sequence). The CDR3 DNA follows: TGTGCCAGCAGTTTATTTCGCCTAGCGGGGGTGGAAGATACGCAGTATTTT. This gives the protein CASSLFRLAGVEDTQYF.

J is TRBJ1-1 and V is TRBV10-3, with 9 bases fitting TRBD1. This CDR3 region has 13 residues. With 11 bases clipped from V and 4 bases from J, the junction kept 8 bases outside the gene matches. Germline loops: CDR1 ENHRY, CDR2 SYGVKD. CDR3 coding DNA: TGTGCCCAACAACAGGGGGCGCGCACTGAAGCTTTCTTT. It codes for CAQQQGARTEAFF.

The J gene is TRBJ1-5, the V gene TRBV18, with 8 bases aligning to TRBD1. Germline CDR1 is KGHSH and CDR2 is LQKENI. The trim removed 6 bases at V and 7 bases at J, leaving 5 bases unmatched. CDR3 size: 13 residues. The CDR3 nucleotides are TGTGCCAGCTCGTCTGACAGGGGACAGCCCCAGCATTTT. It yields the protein CASSSDRGQPQHF.

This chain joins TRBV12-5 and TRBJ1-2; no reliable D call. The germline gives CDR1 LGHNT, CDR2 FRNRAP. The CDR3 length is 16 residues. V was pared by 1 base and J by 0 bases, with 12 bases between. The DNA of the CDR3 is TGTGCTAGTGGTTTGGCAACTCGGAGGACTAACTATGGCTACACCTTC. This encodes CASGLATRRTNYGYTF. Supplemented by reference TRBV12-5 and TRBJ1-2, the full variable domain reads DARVTQTPRHKVTEMGQEVTMRCQPILGHNTVFWYRQTMMQGLELLAYFRNRAPLDDSGMPKDRFSAEMPDATLATLKIQPSEPRDSAVYFCASGLATRRTNYGYTFGSGTRLTVV.

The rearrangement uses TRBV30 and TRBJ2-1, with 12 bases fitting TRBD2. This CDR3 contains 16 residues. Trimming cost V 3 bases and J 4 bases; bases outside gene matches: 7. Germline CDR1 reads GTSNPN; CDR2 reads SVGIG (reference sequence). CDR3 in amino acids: CAWSPPSGGAYNEQFF. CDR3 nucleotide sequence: TGTGCCTGGAGCCCCCCTAGCGGGGGGGCTTACAATGAGCAGTTCTTC.

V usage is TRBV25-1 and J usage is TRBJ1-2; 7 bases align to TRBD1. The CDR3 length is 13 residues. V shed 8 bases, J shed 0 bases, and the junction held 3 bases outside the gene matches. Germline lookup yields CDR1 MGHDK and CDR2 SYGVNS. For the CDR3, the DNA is TGTGCCAGCTTACAGGGGACTAACTATGGCTACACCTTC. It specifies CASLQGTNYGYTF.

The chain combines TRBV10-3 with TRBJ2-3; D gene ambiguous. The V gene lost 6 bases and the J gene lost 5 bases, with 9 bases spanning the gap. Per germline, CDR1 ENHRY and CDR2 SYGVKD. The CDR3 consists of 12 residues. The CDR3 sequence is CAISSVRDTQYF. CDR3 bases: TGTGCCATCAGCTCGGTACGAGATACGCAGTATTTT.

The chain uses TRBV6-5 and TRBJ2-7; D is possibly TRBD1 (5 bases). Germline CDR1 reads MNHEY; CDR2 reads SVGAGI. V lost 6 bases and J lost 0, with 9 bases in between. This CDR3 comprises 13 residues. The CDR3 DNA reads TGTGCCAGCAGGCAGACAGTCTCCTACGAGCAGTACTTC. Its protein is CASRQTVSYEQYF.

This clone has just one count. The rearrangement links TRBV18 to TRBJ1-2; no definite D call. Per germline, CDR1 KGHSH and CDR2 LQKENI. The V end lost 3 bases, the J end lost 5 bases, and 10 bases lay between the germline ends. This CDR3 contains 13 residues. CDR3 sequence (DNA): TGTGCCAGCTCACCCGCCGGCGGATATGGCTACACCTTC. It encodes CASSPAGGYGYTF.

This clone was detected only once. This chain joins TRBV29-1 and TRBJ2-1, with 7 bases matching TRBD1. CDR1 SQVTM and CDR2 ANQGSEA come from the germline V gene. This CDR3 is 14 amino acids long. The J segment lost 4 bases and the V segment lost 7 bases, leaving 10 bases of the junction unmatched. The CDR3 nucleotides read TGCAGCGCCCCGAAAGGACAGGATTACAATGAGCAGTTCTTC. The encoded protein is CSAPKGQDYNEQFF.

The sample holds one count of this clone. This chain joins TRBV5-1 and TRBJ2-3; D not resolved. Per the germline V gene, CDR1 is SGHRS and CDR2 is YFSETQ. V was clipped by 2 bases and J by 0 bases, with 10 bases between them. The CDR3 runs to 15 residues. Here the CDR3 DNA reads TGCGCCAGCAGCTTATTTGCAACTAGCACAGATACGCAGTATTTT. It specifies CASSLFATSTDTQYF.

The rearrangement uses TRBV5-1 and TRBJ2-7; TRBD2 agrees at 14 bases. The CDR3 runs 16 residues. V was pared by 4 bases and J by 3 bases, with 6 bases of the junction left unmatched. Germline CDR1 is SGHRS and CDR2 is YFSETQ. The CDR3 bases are TGCGCCAGCAGCCTCGGACTAGCGGGGGGTTACTACGAGCAGTACTTC. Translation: CASSLGLAGGYYEQYF.

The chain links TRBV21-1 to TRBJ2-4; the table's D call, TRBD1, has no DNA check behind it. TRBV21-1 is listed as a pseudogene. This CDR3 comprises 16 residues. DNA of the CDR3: TGTGCCAGCAGCAAATGGCCAAGGGGAGCCAAAAACATTCAGTACTTC. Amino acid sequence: CASSKWPRGAKNIQYF.

Here the CDR3 reads CASSLGTGGNQPQHF. The CDR3 DNA reads TGCGCCAGCAGCTTGGGGACAGGTGGCAATCAGCCCCAGCATTTT. This chain links TRBV5-1 with TRBJ1-5; TRBD1 matches 7 bases. Trimming took 0 bases from V and 2 from J; bases not matched to a gene: 2. Germline-derived CDR1 and CDR2 are SGHRS and YFSETQ. The CDR3 runs 15 residues.

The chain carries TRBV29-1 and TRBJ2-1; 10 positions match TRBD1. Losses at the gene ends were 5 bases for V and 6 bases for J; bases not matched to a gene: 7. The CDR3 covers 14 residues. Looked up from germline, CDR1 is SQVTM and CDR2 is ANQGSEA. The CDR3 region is CSVSGTGAANEQFF. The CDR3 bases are TGCAGCGTTTCAGGGACAGGGGCAGCCAATGAGCAGTTCTTC.

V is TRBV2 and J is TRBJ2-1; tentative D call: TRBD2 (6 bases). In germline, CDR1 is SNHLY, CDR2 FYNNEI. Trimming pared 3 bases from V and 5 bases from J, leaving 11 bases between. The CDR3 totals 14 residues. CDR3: CASSDGTANNEQFF. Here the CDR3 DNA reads TGTGCCAGCAGTGACGGGACTGCCAACAATGAGCAGTTCTTC. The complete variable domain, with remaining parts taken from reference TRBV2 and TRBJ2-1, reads EPEVTQTPSHQVTQMGQEVILRCVPISNHLYFYWYRQILGQKVEFLVSFYNNEISEKSEIFDDQFSVERPDGSNFTLKIRSTKLEDSAMYFCASSDGTANNEQFFGPGTRLTVL.